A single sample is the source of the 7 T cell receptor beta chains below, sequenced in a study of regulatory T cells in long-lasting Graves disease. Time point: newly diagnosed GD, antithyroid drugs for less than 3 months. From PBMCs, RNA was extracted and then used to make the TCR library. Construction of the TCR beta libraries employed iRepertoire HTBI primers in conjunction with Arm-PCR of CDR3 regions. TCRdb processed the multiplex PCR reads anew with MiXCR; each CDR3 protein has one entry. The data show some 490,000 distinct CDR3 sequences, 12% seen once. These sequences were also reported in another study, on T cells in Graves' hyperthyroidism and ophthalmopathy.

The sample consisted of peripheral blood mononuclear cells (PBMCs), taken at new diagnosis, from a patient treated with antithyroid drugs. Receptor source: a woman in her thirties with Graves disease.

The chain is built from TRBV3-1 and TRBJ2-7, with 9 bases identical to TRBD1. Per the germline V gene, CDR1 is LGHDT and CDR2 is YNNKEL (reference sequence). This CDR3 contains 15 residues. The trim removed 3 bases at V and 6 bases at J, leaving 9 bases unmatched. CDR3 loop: CASSQSGTGWSEQYF. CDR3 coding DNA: TGTGCCAGCAGCCAGTCCGGGACAGGGTGGAGCGAGCAGTACTTC.

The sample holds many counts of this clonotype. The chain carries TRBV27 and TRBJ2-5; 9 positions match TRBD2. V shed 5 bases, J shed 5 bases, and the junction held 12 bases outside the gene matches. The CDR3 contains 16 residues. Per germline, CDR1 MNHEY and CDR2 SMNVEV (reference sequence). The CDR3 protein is CASSLTPGLAWETQYF. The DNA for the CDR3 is TGTGCCAGCAGTCTTACTCCGGGACTAGCATGGGAGACCCAGTACTTC.

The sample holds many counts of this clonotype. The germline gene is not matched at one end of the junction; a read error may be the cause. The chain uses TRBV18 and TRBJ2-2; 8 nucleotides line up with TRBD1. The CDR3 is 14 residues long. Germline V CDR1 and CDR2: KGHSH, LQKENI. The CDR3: CASSEDRGYTGELF. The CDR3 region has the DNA TGTGCCAGCTCGGAAGACAGGGGCTACACCGGGGAGCTGTTT.

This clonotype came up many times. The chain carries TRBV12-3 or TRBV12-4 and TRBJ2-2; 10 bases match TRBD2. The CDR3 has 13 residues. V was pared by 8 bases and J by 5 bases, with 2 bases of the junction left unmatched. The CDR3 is CASRLAGTGELFF. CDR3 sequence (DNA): TGTGCCAGCCGACTAGCGGGTACCGGGGAGCTGTTTTTT.

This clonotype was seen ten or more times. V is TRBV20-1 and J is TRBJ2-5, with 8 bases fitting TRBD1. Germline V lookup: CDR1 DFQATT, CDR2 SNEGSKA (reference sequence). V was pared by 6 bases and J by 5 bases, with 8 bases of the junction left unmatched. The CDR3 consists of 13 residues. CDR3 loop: CSAPDRDGETQYF. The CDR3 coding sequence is TGCAGTGCGCCGGACAGGGACGGGGAGACCCAGTACTTC.

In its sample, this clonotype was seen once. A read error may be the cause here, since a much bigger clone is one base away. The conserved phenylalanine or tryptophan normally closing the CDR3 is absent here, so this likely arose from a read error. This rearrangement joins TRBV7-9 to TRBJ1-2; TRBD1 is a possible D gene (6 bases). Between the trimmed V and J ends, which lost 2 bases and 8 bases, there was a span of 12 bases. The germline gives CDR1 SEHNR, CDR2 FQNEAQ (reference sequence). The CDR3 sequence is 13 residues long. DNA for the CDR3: TGTGCCAGCAGCTTAACAGGGCCAGGAGGCTACACCCTC. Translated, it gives CASSLTGPGGYTL.

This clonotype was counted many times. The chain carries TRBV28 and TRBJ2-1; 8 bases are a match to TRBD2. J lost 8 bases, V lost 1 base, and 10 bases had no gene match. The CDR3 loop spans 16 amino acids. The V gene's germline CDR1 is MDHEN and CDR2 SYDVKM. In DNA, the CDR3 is TGTGCCAGCAGTTTATCAGGGGCTAGCGGGTCTTATGAGCAGTTCTTC. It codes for CASSLSGASGSYEQFF.